The 27 T cell receptor beta chains given below trace back to one sample, sequenced in a study of blood T cell repertoires in COVID-19. Clones were read by immunoSEQ multiplex PCR, and TCRdb kept only the in-frame ones, dropping some. The sample includes 150,000 to 200,000 clones, 85% to 90% of them seen just once. The source material was peripheral blood. The receptors shown here come from a man aged 35 to 55 with active or convalescent COVID-19.

V usage is TRBV5-1 and J usage is TRBJ2-7; D is possibly TRBD1 (6 bases). The CDR3 runs to 16 residues. Per the germline V gene, CDR1 is SGHRS and CDR2 is YFSETQ. Trimming left V 3 bases short and J 1 base short, with 17 bases between. CDR3 sequence: CASSWRRDTKSYEQYF. The DNA for the CDR3 is TGCGCCAGCAGCTGGCGCCGGGACACAAAGTCCTACGAGCAGTACTTC.

The chain recombines TRBV19 with TRBJ2-1, with D unclear. Trimming cost V 1 base and J 0 bases, with 7 bases left between them. The CDR3 covers 15 residues. Germline V gene lookup returns CDR1 LNHDA and CDR2 SQIVND (reference sequence). In DNA, the CDR3 is TGTGCCAGTAGTATAGGGAGTAGCTCCTACAATGAGCAGTTCTTC. Protein: CASSIGSSSYNEQFF.

This chain uses TRBV7-8 with TRBJ2-7; TRBD2 matches at 14 bases. V lost 0 bases to trimming and J lost 2 bases; unmatched junction nucleotides: 0. There are 16 residues in the CDR3. Germline CDR1 is SGHVS and CDR2 is FQNEAQ. The CDR3 sequence is CASSLATSGRAYEQYF. The CDR3 DNA reads as TGTGCCAGCAGCTTAGCGACTAGCGGGAGGGCCTACGAGCAGTACTTC.

The V gene is TRBV5-8, the J gene TRBJ1-5, with 9 bases identical to TRBD1. CDR1 is SGHTS and CDR2 is YDEGEE in the germline V gene. The CDR3 loop spans 15 amino acids. The ends lost 5 bases at V and 7 bases at J; junction bases unmatched: 10. The DNA of the CDR3 is TGTGCCAGCAGTAGAGCCGGGACAGGGAGGCAGCCCCAGCATTTT. Translating gives CASSRAGTGRQPQHF.

The CDR3 sequence is CASSISQGANTEAFF. CDR3 DNA: TGTGCCAGTAGTATATCACAGGGGGCGAACACTGAAGCTTTCTTT. The chain combines TRBV19 with TRBJ1-1, with TRBD1 matching 9 bases. Unmatched junction bases numbered 2, after V lost 2 bases and J lost 1 base. This CDR3 is built from 15 residues. Germline CDR1 and CDR2: LNHDA and SQIVND (reference sequence). Full variable domain (rest looked up from reference TRBV19 and TRBJ1-1): DGGITQSPKYLFRKEGQNVTLSCEQNLNHDAMYWYRQDPGQGLRLIYYSQIVNDFQKGDIAEGYSVSREKKESFPLTVTSAQKNPTAFYLCASSISQGANTEAFFGQGTRLTVV.

The rearrangement links TRBV29-1 to TRBJ1-4; weak D call: TRBD1 (6 bases). V lost 6 bases, J lost 7 bases, and 21 bases lay in between. Germline CDR1 is SQVTM and CDR2 is ANQGSEA. The CDR3 length is 15 residues. The CDR3 is CSVRDGGLRGEKLFF. The CDR3 region has the DNA TGCAGCGTCCGCGACGGGGGGCTCCGGGGTGAAAAACTGTTTTTT.

J is TRBJ2-1 and V is TRBV5-1; 8 nucleotides align to TRBD2. Germline-derived CDR1 and CDR2 are SGHRS and YFSETQ. The CDR3 runs 16 residues. Germline trimming cut 3 bases from V and 4 bases from J; bases unmatched to any gene: 9. The CDR3 sequence: CASSSWTGGLYNEQFF. The CDR3, as DNA: TGCGCCAGCAGCTCCTGGACGGGGGGGCTATACAATGAGCAGTTCTTC.

The chain is built from TRBV6-5 and TRBJ2-5; 7 bases map to TRBD1. From germline, CDR1 is MNHEY and CDR2 SVGAGI. After removal of 4 bases from V and 5 bases from J, the junction contained 4 bases not matched to a gene. The CDR3 sequence is 13 residues long. Written as DNA, the CDR3 is TGTGCCAGCAGTTCGACAGGGTGGGAGACCCAGTACTTC. It encodes CASSSTGWETQYF.

The chain joins TRBV3-1 (or the pseudogene TRBV3-2) to TRBJ2-7; D call uncertain. CDR3 length: 13 amino acids. V lost 4 bases and J lost 0, with 7 bases in between. CDR1 is LGHDT, CDR2 YNNKEL, per germline (reference sequence). The CDR3 nucleotides are TGTGCCAGCAGCCCCACCGGCTCCTACGAGCAGTACTTC. It encodes CASSPTGSYEQYF.

The chain uses TRBV5-1 and TRBJ1-1, with D maybe TRBD1 (6 bases). Germline-derived CDR1 and CDR2 are SGHRS and YFSETQ. The CDR3 loop spans 16 amino acids. V lost 2 bases and J 5 bases, leaving 19 bases between the germline ends. This chain's CDR3 is CASSFMGGRIVTEAFF. In nucleotides, the CDR3 is TGCGCCAGCAGCTTTATGGGGGGGCGCATCGTTACTGAAGCTTTCTTT.

The chain carries TRBV28 and TRBJ1-2; the D gene is possibly TRBD1 (6 bases). V lost 6 bases, J lost 4 bases, and 12 bases lay in between. Germline V gives CDR1 MDHEN, CDR2 SYDVKM. The CDR3 extends over 13 amino acids. CDR3 in amino acids: CASRAGTFYGYTF. CDR3 nucleotide sequence: TGTGCCAGCAGGGCAGGGACATTCTATGGCTACACCTTC.

The chain recombines TRBV15 with TRBJ2-7, with 9 bases matching TRBD1. The CDR3 length is 15 residues. The germline V gene encodes CDR1 LNHNV and CDR2 YYDKDF (reference sequence). J was trimmed by 8 bases and V by 2 bases; bases with no gene match: 10. The CDR3 region has the DNA TGTGCCACCAGCAGACGGGGGACAGGGTCCCCCCAGCAGTACTTC. This gives the protein CATSRRGTGSPQQYF.

This chain uses TRBV6-6 with TRBJ2-5, with 7 bases identical to TRBD2. V dropped 6 bases and J dropped 5; count of bases not matched to a gene: 9. The germline V gene has CDR1 MNHNY and CDR2 SVGAGI (reference sequence). The CDR3 consists of 14 residues. This CDR3 is CASSPGLPGETQYF. CDR3 nucleotide sequence: TGTGCCAGCAGCCCGGGACTACCGGGGGAGACCCAGTACTTC.

This sequence joins TRBV6-6 and TRBJ2-5; D uncertain. Trimming shortened V by 2 bases and J by 4 bases, and 5 bases separated the two germline ends. Germline V gene lookup returns CDR1 MNHNY and CDR2 SVGAGI (reference sequence). The CDR3 is 12 amino acids. The CDR3 DNA reads TGTGCCAGCAGTTACGTCGGAGAGACCCAGTACTTC. Its protein is CASSYVGETQYF.

The chain links TRBV5-1 to TRBJ2-7; 8 positions match TRBD1. V lost 4 bases to trimming and J lost 4 bases; unmatched junction nucleotides: 7. The CDR3 extends over 14 amino acids. Per germline, CDR1 SGHRS and CDR2 YFSETQ. CDR3 amino acids: CASSLRTGTYEQYF. CDR3 nucleotides: TGCGCCAGCAGCCTAAGGACAGGGACTTACGAGCAGTACTTC.

DNA of the CDR3: TGTGCCAGCAGCCTCATGGGGGGTGAGAACACTGAAGCTTTCTTT. Translation: CASSLMGGENTEAFF. The rearrangement joins TRBV3-1 (or the pseudogene TRBV3-2) to TRBJ1-1; tentative D call: TRBD1 (5 bases). This CDR3 contains 15 residues. The germline V gene has CDR1 LGHDT and CDR2 YNNKEL (reference sequence). V was clipped by 4 bases and J by 1 base, with 13 bases between them.

The chain recombines TRBV3-1 (or the pseudogene TRBV3-2) with TRBJ1-3, with 8 bases aligning to TRBD1. CDR1 LGHDT and CDR2 YNNKEL come from the germline V gene (reference sequence). The CDR3 runs 15 residues. With V trimmed by 4 bases and J by 1 base, 3 bases remained unmatched. As DNA, the CDR3 is TGTGCCAGCAGCCGTCGGACAGGGTCTGGAAACACCATATATTTT. Its protein is CASSRRTGSGNTIYF.

The rearrangement joins TRBV5-4 to TRBJ1-6, with 7 bases fitting TRBD1. The V gene end was trimmed by 0 bases and the J gene end by 7 bases; junction bases not matched to a gene: 10. Germline values: CDR1 SGHNT, CDR2 YYREEE (reference sequence). The CDR3 has 17 amino acids. The CDR3: CASSLGQGPLGNSPLHF. Written as DNA, the CDR3 is TGTGCCAGCAGCTTGGGACAGGGACCCCTCGGGAATTCACCCCTCCACTTT.

A few counts support this clone. The rearrangement uses TRBV29-1 and TRBJ1-1; TRBD1 matches 7 bases. This CDR3 contains 14 residues. Germline lookup yields CDR1 SQVTM and CDR2 ANQGSEA. V gave up 6 bases and J gave up 4 bases; unmatched junction bases: 11. CDR3 loop: CSVHNQGVGTEAFF. The CDR3 DNA follows: TGCAGCGTCCACAATCAGGGGGTGGGCACTGAAGCTTTCTTT.

This chain's CDR3 is CASSGMDRGQLNTEAFF. CDR3 sequence (DNA): TGTGCCAGCAGCGGGATGGACAGGGGGCAGCTGAACACTGAAGCTTTCTTT. The J gene is TRBJ1-1, the V gene TRBV9; 11 bases are a match to TRBD1. Germline V gene lookup returns CDR1 SGDLS and CDR2 YYNGEE. J lost 0 bases, V lost 3 bases, and 7 bases had no gene match. The CDR3 runs 17 residues.

The chain is built from TRBV24-1 and TRBJ1-2, with D unclear. Germline CDR1 and CDR2: KGHDR and SFDVKD. The CDR3 runs to 12 residues. Trimming pared 4 bases from V and 8 bases from J, leaving 10 bases between. CDR3 protein: CATSDPTGGYTF. In DNA form, the CDR3 reads TGTGCCACCAGTGACCCAACCGGGGGCTACACCTTC.

The V call is TRBV15, the J call TRBJ1-6; the D gene is possibly TRBD1 (6 bases). V was trimmed by 5 bases and J by 8 bases, leaving 19 bases between them. Germline CDR1 and CDR2: LNHNV and YYDKDF (reference sequence). CDR3 length equals 16 residues. As DNA, the CDR3 is TGTGCCACCAGCGGCGGGGGCACCGGGCGTCATTCACCCCTCCACTTT. Translation gives CATSGGGTGRHSPLHF.

The CDR3 here is CASSLVGAKETGELFF. The CDR3 DNA reads TGTGCCAGCAGCTTAGTTGGGGCGAAGGAGACCGGGGAGCTGTTTTTT. The genes are TRBV11-2 and TRBJ2-2, with TRBD1 as a possible D gene (5 bases). V lost 1 base, J lost 5 bases, and 14 bases lay in between. The CDR3 contains 16 residues. Per germline, CDR1 SGHAT and CDR2 FQNNGV.

The CDR3 DNA is TGTGCCAGCAGCTTCAGGACAGGCTCTAATCAGCCCCAGCATTTT. It is translated as CASSFRTGSNQPQHF. This chain connects TRBV7-2 to TRBJ1-5, with 7 positions matching TRBD1. V shed 3 bases, J shed 4 bases, and the junction held 6 bases outside the gene matches. Germline V gene data show CDR1 as SGHTA and CDR2 as FQGNSA. The CDR3 length is 15 residues.

The V call is TRBV6-4, the J call TRBJ1-1; TRBD1 matches 8 bases. V lost 6 bases, J lost 3 bases, and 3 bases stayed unmatched. This CDR3 has 13 amino acids. Germline V CDR1 and CDR2: MRHNA, SNTAGT. CDR3 in DNA: TGTGCCAGCAGGGTGGACAGGGACACTGAAGCTTTCTTT. It translates to CASRVDRDTEAFF.

Worth noting for this clone: At one of its ends the junction is not consistent with the germline gene, which may arise from a read error. Other DNA sequences in the same sample also yield this CDR3. V gene TRBV5-6 combines with J gene TRBJ1-6; 8 positions agree with TRBD1. There are 14 residues in the CDR3. Germline CDR1 SGHDT, CDR2 YYEEEE. The CDR3 reads CASSLTGVNSPLHF. As DNA, the CDR3 is TGTGCCAGTAGCTTGACAGGGGTTAATTCACCCCTCCACTTT.

The chain carries TRBV30 and TRBJ2-5; 10 positions agree with TRBD1. CDR1 GTSNPN and CDR2 SVGIG come from the germline V gene (reference sequence). After removal of 1 base from V and 3 bases from J, the junction contained 5 bases not matched to a gene. This CDR3 has 15 amino acids. CDR3 in amino acids: CAWSGQGAHEETQYF. The CDR3, as DNA: TGTGCCTGGAGTGGACAGGGGGCTCACGAAGAGACCCAGTACTTC.